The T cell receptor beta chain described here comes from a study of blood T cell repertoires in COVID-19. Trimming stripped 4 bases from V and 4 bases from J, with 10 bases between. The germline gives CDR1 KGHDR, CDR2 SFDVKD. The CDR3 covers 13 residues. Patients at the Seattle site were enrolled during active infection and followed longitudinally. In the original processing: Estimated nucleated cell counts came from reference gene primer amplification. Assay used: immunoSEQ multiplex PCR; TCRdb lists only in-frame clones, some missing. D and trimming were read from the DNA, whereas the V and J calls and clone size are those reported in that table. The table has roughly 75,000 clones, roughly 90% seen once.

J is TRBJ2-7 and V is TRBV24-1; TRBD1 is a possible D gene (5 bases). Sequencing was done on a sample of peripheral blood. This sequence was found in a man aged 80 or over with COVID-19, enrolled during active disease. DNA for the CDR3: TGTGCCACCAGTGACCCAGACAGTTACGAGCAGTACTTC. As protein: CATSDPDSYEQYF.